The source of this T cell receptor (beta chain) is a study of cytotoxic CD8 clonotypes in ibrutinib-treated CLL. Study-wide context: Response samples were drawn at a median of about 13 months of treatment, range 6 to 36. Overall study results and limits: At progression, clonality fell back toward baseline after rising at ibrutinib response. Baseline-level clonality went beyond age-matched healthy donors and moved in step with circulating CD8+ T-cell counts.

CDR1 and CDR2 from the germline V gene are SGHVS and FQNEAQ. V lost 6 bases and J lost 2, with 18 bases in between. The length of the CDR3 is 16 residues. Points on this clone: Its antigen remains unidentified.

Sequencing used immunoSEQ multiplex PCR; TCRdb keeps in-frame clones, though not all of them. The profile shows 200,000 or so clones, approximately 75% of them singletons. The source is a human donor with chronic lymphocytic leukemia. The sample in question was PBMCs, obtained after 12 months of ibrutinib treatment. The V and J genes are TRBV7-8 and TRBJ2-3; tentative D call: TRBD2 (5 bases). The CDR3 protein is CASRGRPILPTDTQYF. The DNA of the CDR3 is TGTGCCAGCAGGGGGAGACCCATACTTCCCACAGATACGCAGTATTTT. The full variable domain, completed using reference TRBV7-8 and TRBJ2-3, is GAGVSQSPRYKVAKRGQDVALRCDPISGHVSLFWYQQALGQGPEFLTYFQNEAQLDKSGLPSDRFFAERPEGSVSTLKIQRTQQEDSAVYLCASRGRPILPTDTQYFGPGTRLTVL.